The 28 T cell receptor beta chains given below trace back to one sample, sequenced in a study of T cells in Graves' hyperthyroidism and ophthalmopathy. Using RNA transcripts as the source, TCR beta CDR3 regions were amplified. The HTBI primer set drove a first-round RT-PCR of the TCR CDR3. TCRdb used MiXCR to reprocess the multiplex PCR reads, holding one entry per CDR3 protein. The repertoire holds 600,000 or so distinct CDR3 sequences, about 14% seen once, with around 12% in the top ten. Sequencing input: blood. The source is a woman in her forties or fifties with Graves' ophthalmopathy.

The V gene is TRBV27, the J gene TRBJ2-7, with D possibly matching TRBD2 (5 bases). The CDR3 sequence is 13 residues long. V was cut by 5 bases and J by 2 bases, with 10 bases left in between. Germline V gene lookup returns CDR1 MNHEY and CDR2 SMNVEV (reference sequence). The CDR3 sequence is CASSGGWPYEQYF. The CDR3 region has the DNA TGTGCCAGCAGTGGCGGGTGGCCCTACGAGCAGTACTTC.

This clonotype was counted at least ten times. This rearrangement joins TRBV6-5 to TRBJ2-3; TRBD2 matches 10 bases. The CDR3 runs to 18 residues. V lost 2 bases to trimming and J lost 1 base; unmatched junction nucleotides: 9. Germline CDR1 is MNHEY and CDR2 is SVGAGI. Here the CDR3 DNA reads TGTGCCAGCAGTTACGGGCTAGCGGGAGTAGGGCGCACAGATACGCAGTATTTT. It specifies CASSYGLAGVGRTDTQYF.

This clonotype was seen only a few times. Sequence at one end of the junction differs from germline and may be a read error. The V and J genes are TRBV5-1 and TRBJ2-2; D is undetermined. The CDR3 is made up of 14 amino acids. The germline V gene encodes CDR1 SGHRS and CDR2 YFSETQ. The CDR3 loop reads CASSLAVNSGELFF. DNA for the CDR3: TGCGCCAGCAGCTTGGCTGTGAACAGCGGGGAGCTGTTTTTT.

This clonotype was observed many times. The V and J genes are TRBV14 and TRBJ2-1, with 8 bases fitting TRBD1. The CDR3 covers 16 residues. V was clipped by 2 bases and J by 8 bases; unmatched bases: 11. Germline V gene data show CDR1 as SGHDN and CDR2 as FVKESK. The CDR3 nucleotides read TGTGCCAGCAGCCAAACCGGGACAGGCTATTCCTATGAGCAGTTCTTC. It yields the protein CASSQTGTGYSYEQFF.

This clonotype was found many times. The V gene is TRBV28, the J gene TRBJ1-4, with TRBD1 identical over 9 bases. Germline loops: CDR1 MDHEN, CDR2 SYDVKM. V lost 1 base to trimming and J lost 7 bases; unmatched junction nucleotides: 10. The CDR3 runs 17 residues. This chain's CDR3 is CASSLFGLGTGSEKLFF. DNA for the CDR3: TGTGCCAGCAGTTTATTCGGGCTTGGGACAGGGTCTGAAAAACTGTTTTTT.

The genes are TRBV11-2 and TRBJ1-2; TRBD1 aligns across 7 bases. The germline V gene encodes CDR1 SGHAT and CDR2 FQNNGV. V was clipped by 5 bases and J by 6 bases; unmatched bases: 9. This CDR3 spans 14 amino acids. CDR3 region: CASSTSDRVNGYTF. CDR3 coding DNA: TGTGCCAGCAGCACCTCCGACAGGGTAAATGGCTACACCTTC.

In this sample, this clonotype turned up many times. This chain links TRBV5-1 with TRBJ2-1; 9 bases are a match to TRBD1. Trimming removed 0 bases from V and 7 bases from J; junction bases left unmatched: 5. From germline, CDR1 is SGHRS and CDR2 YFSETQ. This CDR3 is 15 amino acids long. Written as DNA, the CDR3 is TGCGCCAGCAGCTTGGCCGGGACAGGGAGGAATGAGCAGTTCTTC. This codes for CASSLAGTGRNEQFF.

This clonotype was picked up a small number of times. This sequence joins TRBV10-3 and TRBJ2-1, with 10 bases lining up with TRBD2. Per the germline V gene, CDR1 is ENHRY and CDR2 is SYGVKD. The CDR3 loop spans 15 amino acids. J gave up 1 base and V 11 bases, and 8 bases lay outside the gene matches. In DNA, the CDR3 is TGTGCCGTCCGGACTAGCGGCACGTCCTACAATGAGCAGTTCTTC. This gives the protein CAVRTSGTSYNEQFF.

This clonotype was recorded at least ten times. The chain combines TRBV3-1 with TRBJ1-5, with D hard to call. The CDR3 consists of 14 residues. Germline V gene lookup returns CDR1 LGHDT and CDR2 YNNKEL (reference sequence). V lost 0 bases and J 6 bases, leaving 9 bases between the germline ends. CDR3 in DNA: TGTGCCAGCAGCCAAGATAGAGGAGGTCAGCCCCAGCATTTT. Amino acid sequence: CASSQDRGGQPQHF.

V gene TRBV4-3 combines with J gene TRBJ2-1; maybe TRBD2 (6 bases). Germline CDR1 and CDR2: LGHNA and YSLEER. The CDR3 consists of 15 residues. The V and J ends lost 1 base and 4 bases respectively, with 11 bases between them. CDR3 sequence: CASSQAAGLYNEQFF. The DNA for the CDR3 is TGCGCCAGCAGCCAAGCTGCGGGGCTGTACAATGAGCAGTTCTTC.

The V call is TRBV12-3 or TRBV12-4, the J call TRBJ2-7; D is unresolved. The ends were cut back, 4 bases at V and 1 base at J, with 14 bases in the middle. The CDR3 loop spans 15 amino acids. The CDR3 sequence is CASSSPGRQSYEQYF. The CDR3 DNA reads TGTGCCAGCAGTTCCCCGGGTAGGCAATCCTACGAGCAGTACTTC.

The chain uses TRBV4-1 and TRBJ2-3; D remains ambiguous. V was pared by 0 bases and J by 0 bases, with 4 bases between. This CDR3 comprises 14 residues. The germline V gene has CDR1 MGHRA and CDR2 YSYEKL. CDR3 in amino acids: CASSQDASTDTQYF. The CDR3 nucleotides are TGCGCCAGCAGCCAAGATGCTAGCACAGATACGCAGTATTTT.

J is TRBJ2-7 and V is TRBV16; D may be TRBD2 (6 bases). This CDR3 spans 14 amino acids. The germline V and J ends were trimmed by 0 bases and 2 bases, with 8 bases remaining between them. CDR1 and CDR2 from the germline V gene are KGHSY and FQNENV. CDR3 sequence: CASSQSGGAYEQYF. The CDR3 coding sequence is TGTGCCAGCAGCCAATCGGGCGGGGCCTACGAGCAGTACTTC.

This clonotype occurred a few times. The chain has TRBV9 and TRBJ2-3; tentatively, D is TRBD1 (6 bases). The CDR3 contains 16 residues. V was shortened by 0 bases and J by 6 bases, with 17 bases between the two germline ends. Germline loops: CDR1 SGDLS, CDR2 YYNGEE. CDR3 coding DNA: TGTGCCAGCAGCGTAGGCTCCGGGACATTCACGGATACGCAGTATTTT. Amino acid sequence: CASSVGSGTFTDTQYF.

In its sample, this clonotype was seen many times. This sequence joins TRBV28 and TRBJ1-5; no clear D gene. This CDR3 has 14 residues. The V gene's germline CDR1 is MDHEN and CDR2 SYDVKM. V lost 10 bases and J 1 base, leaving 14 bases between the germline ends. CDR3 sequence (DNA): TGTGCCATCCAGCCCCTCCAAAGCAATCAGCCCCAGCATTTT. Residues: CAIQPLQSNQPQHF.

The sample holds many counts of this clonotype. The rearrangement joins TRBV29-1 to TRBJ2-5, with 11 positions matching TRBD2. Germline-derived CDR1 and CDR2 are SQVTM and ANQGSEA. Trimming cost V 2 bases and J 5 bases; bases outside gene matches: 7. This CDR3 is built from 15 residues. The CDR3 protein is CSVERSGRAGETQYF. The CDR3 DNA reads TGCAGCGTTGAACGTAGCGGGAGGGCCGGGGAGACCCAGTACTTC.

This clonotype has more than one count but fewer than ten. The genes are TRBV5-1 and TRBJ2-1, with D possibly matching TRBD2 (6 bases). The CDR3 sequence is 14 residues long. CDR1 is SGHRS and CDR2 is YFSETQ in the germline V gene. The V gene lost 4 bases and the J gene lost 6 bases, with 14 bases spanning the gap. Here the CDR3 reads CASSPGGRFNEQFF. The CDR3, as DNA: TGCGCCAGCAGCCCTGGAGGGCGGTTCAATGAGCAGTTCTTC.

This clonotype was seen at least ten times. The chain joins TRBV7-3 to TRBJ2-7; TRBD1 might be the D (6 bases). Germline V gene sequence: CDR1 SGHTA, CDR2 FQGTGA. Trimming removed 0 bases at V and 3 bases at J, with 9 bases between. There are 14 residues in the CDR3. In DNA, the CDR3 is TGTGCCAGCAGCTTAACGTCACAGGGCTACGAGCAGTACTTC. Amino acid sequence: CASSLTSQGYEQYF.

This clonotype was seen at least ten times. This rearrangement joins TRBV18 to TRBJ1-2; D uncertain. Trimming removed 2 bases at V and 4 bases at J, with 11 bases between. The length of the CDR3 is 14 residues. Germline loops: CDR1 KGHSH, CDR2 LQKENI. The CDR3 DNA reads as TGTGCCAGCTCACCAATGGCCTCCAGCTATGGCTACACCTTC. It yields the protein CASSPMASSYGYTF.

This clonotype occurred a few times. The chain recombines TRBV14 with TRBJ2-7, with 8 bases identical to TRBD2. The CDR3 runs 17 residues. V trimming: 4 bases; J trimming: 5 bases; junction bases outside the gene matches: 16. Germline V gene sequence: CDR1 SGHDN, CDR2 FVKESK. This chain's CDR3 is CASSPQLGSAGVNEQYF. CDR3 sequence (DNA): TGTGCCAGCAGCCCCCAATTGGGATCAGCGGGAGTCAACGAGCAGTACTTC.

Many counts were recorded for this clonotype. The CDR3 loop reads CASTPDSLLAKNIQYF. The DNA for the CDR3 is TGTGCCAGCACCCCGGACAGCCTTCTAGCCAAAAACATTCAGTACTTC. The chain has TRBV2 and TRBJ2-4, with a weak D call TRBD1 (6 bases). V was pared by 7 bases and J by 0 bases, with 16 bases between. CDR1 and CDR2 from the germline V gene are SNHLY and FYNNEI. The CDR3 contains 16 residues.

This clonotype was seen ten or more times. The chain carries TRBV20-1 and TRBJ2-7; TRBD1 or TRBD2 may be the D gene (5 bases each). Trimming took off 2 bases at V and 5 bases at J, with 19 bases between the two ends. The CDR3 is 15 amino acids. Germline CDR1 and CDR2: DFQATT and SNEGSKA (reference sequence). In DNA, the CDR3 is TGCAGTGCTAGAACGTGGGACGGCCAGACCGACGAGCAGTACTTC. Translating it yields CSARTWDGQTDEQYF.

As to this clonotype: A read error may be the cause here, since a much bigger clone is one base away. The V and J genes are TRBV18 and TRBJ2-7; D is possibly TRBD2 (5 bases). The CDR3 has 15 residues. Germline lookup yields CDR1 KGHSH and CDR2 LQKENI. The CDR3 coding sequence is TGTGTCAGCTCACCACCTAGCTCCCGCCACTACGAGCAGTACTTC. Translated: CVSSPPSSRHYEQYF. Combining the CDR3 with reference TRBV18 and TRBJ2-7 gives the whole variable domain NAGVMQNPRHLVRRRGQEARLRCSPMKGHSHVYWYRQLPEEGLKFMVYLQKENIIDESGMPKERFSAEFPKEGPSILRIQQVVRGDSAAYFCVSSPPSSRHYEQYFGPGTRLTVT.

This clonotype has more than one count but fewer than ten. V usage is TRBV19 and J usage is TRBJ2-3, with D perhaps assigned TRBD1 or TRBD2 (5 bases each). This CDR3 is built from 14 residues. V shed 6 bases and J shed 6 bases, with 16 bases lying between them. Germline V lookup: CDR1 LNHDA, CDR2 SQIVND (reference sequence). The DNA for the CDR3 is TGTGCCAGTAGCCCGGGACGTTTACTTGATACGCAGTATTTT. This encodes CASSPGRLLDTQYF.

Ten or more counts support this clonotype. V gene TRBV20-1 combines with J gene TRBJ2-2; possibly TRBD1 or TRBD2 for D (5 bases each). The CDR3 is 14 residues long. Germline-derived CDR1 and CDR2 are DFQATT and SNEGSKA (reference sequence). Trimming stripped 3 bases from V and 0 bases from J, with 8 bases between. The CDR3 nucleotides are TGCAGTGCTAGGAGGGGTTCGAACACCGGGGAGCTGTTTTTT. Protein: CSARRGSNTGELFF.

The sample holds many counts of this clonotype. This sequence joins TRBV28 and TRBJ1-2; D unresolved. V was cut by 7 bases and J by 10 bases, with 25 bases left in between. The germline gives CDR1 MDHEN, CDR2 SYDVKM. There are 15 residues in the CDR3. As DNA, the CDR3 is TGTGCCAGCACCACCGCCCCCGGGCTCCCGGTCGACTACACCTTC. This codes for CASTTAPGLPVDYTF.

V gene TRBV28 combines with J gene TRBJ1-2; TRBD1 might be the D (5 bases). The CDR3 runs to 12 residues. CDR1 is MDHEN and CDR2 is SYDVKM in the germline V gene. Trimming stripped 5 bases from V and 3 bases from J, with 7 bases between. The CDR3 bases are TGTGCCAGCAGTCCAGGGCACTATGGCTACACCTTC. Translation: CASSPGHYGYTF.

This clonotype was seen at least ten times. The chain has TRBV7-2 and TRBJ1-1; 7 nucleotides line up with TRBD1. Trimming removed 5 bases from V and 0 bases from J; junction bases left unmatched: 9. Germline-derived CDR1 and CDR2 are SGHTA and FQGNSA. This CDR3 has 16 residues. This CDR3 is CASSIRQGGMNTEAFF. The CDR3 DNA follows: TGTGCCAGCAGCATCCGACAGGGCGGGATGAACACTGAAGCTTTCTTT.